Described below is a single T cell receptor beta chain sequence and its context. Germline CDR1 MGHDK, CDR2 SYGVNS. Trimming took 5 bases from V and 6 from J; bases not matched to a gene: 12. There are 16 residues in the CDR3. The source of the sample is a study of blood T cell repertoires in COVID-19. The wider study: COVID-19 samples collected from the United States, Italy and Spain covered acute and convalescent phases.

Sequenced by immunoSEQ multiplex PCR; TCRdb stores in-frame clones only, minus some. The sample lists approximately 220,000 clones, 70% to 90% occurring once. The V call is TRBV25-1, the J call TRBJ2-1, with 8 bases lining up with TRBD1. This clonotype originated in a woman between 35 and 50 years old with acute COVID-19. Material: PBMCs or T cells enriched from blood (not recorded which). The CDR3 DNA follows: TGTGCCAGCAGTTTCGCGGCCAGGGGGCTTGGCAATGAGCAGTTCTTC. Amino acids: CASSFAARGLGNEQFF.